Below, 12 T cell receptor beta chains from the same sample are listed, as sequenced in a study of PD-1 blockade in classical Hodgkin lymphoma. All the patients suffered relapse after autologous stem cell transplantation, and brentuximab vedotin exposure differed. Clones were read by immunoSEQ multiplex PCR, and TCRdb kept only the in-frame ones, dropping some. Counted here are fewer than 65,000 clones, 80% to 90% occurring once; the ten biggest clones make up 15%. Material: peripheral blood mononuclear cells (PBMCs), obtained at baseline. The receptor source for this set is a human donor with classical Hodgkin lymphoma.

The chain employs TRBV7-9 and TRBJ2-3; D perhaps matches TRBD1 (6 bases). Looked up from germline, CDR1 is SEHNR and CDR2 is FQNEAQ (reference sequence). Trimming removed 4 bases from V and 4 bases from J, with 9 bases in between. The CDR3 runs 13 residues. The CDR3 coding sequence is TGTGCCAGCAGCTGGGCAGGGGCAGATACGCAGTATTTT. Protein product: CASSWAGADTQYF.

The chain joins TRBV6-5 to TRBJ1-1, with D possibly matching TRBD1 (5 bases). Between the trimmed V and J ends, which lost 8 bases and 4 bases, there was a span of 17 bases. The CDR3 runs to 14 residues. Germline-derived CDR1 and CDR2 are MNHEY and SVGAGI. The CDR3 DNA reads as TGTGCCAGCTCACGGCGGGGGGTCGGCACTGAAGCTTTCTTT. Protein sequence: CASSRRGVGTEAFF.

This rearrangement joins TRBV25-1 to TRBJ1-1, with D possibly being TRBD1 (5 bases). V was pared by 3 bases and J by 3 bases, with 11 bases between. CDR3 length: 14 residues. Germline V gene lookup returns CDR1 MGHDK and CDR2 SYGVNS. The CDR3 reads CASSDGGVDTEAFF. CDR3 sequence (DNA): TGTGCCAGCAGTGACGGGGGAGTGGACACTGAAGCTTTCTTT.

V and J are TRBV5-6 and TRBJ1-1; tentative D call: TRBD1 (5 bases). CDR1 and CDR2 (germline): SGHDT, YYEEEE. V shed 6 bases and J shed 0 bases, with 21 bases lying between them. The length of the CDR3 is 17 residues. This chain's CDR3 is CASTTDSGELMNTEAFF. The CDR3 region has the DNA TGTGCCAGCACCACCGACAGTGGGGAACTTATGAACACTGAAGCTTTCTTT. Filled out from reference TRBV5-6 and TRBJ1-1, the complete variable domain reads DAGVTQSPTHLIKTRGQQVTLRCSPKSGHDTVSWYQQALGQGPQFIFQYYEEEERQRGNFPDRFSGHQFPNYSSELNVNALLLGDSALYLCASTTDSGELMNTEAFFGQGTRLTVV.

This chain links TRBV5-1 with TRBJ2-3, with 8 bases identical to TRBD2. The CDR3 length is 15 residues. Germline CDR1 is SGHRS and CDR2 is YFSETQ. The V segment lost 0 bases and the J segment 3 bases; nucleotides outside the gene matches: 3. CDR3 loop: CASSLAAGGTDTQYF. The CDR3 nucleotides read TGCGCCAGCAGCTTGGCCGCGGGGGGAACAGATACGCAGTATTTT.

V is TRBV2 and J is TRBJ2-7; possible D gene TRBD1, 5 bases. The germline V gene has CDR1 SNHLY and CDR2 FYNNEI. With 3 bases removed from V and 2 bases from J, the gap between germline ends came to 14 bases. This CDR3 region has 15 residues. This chain's CDR3 is CASSDFLTGTYEQYF. CDR3 coding DNA: TGTGCCAGCAGTGACTTTCTAACAGGTACCTACGAGCAGTACTTC.

This clone occurred a few times. The V gene is TRBV5-1, the J gene TRBJ1-1; no firm D call. Trimming left V 0 bases short and J 4 bases short, with 10 bases between. The CDR3 is made up of 14 amino acids. The germline V gene has CDR1 SGHRS and CDR2 YFSETQ. The CDR3 sequence is CASSLEAEFTEAFF. The CDR3 nucleotides are TGCGCCAGCAGCTTGGAGGCAGAATTCACTGAAGCTTTCTTT.

This clone was seen a few times. This sequence joins TRBV21-1 and TRBJ1-5. TRBV21-1 corresponds to a pseudogene. This CDR3 spans 19 amino acids. The CDR3 protein is CASSKGRGRWDLGNQPQHF. The CDR3 nucleotides are TGTGCCAGCAGCAAAGGGCGAGGCCGGTGGGACCTAGGCAATCAGCCCCAGCATTTT.

This chain uses TRBV19 with TRBJ1-5; D perhaps matches TRBD1 (6 bases). The CDR3 loop spans 13 amino acids. The germline V and J ends were trimmed by 4 bases and 14 bases, with 18 bases remaining between them. The germline gives CDR1 LNHDA, CDR2 SQIVND (reference sequence). The CDR3 loop is CASSTGERQEKHF. The CDR3 DNA follows: TGTGCCAGTAGTACGGGGGAACGACAGGAGAAGCATTTT.

DNA of the CDR3: TGTGCCAGCAGCCAACAATGGACAGGGGGGACCCAGTACTTC. Translation gives CASSQQWTGGTQYF. The gene calls are TRBV9 and TRBJ2-5; 10 nucleotides agree with TRBD1. Unmatched junction bases numbered 7, after V lost 4 bases and J lost 7 bases. Germline V gene data show CDR1 as SGDLS and CDR2 as YYNGEE. The CDR3 has 14 amino acids.

V and J are TRBV27 and TRBJ2-3, with 8 bases that match TRBD2. The CDR3 is 15 residues long. Germline V lookup: CDR1 MNHEY, CDR2 SMNVEV (reference sequence). With V trimmed by 8 bases and J by 2 bases, 9 bases remained unmatched. The CDR3 sequence: CASPRPGGYTDTQYF. The CDR3 DNA reads as TGTGCCAGCCCTCGTCCGGGGGGGTACACAGATACGCAGTATTTT.

CDR3 bases: TGTGCCAGCAGTTTGACAGGGGGGCTTAATGAGCAGTTCTTC. This encodes CASSLTGGLNEQFF. This rearrangement joins TRBV27 to TRBJ2-1, with 9 bases identical to TRBD1. Germline V CDR1 and CDR2: MNHEY, SMNVEV (reference sequence). The CDR3 length is 14 residues. The V gene end was trimmed by 3 bases and the J gene end by 7 bases; junction bases not matched to a gene: 4.